The clone carrying this T cell receptor beta chain was seen many times. This specimen comes from a study of T-cell reconstitution after alpha-beta-depleted transplantation in children. Unique molecular identifiers were used in preparing the TCRbeta library. In TCRdb, the PCR reads were re-called with MiXCR into one record per CDR3 protein. The sample carries hundreds of thousands of distinct CDR3 sequences, around 13% recorded once. Trimming cost V 5 bases and J 5 bases, with 12 bases left between them. The CDR3 is 12 residues long. The germline V gene encodes CDR1 DFQATT and CDR2 SNEGSKA (reference sequence).

The source of this sequence is a girl aged 2 to 10 with congenital amegakaryocytic thrombocytopenia, due to receive a stem cell transplant. The source was PBMCs, collected before TCRalphabeta/CD19-depleted stem cell transplant. The chain couples TRBV20-1 to TRBJ2-5, with D tentatively TRBD2 (5 bases). The CDR3 reads CSADSTGETQYF. In nucleotides, the CDR3 is TGCAGTGCTGATTCTACGGGGGAGACCCAGTACTTC.